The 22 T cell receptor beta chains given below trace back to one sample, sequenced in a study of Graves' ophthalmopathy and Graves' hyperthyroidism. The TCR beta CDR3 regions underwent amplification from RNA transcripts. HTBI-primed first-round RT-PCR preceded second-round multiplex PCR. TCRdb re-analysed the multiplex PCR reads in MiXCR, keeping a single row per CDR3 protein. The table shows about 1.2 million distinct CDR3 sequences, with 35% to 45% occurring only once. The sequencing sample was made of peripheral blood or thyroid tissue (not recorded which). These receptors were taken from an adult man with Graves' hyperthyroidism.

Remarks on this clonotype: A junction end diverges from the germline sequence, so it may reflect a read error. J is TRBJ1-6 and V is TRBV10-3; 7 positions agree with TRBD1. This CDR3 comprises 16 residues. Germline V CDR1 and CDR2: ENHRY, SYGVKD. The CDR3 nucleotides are TGTGCCAGCAGTTACCTACGGCCAGGGGGAAATTCACCCCTCCACTTT. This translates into CASSYLRPGGNSPLHF.

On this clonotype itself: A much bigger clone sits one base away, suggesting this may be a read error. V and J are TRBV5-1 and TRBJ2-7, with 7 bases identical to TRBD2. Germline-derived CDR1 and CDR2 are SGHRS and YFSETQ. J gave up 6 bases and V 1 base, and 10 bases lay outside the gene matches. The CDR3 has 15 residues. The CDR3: CASSLFAGTNCEQYF. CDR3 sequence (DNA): TGCGCCAGCAGCTTGTTTGCCGGGACTAACTGCGAGCAGTACTTC.

The CDR3 loop reads CAWSVRGQGNQPQHF. CDR3 nucleotides: TGTGCCTGGAGTGTACGGGGGCAGGGCAATCAGCCCCAGCATTTT. The chain recombines TRBV30 with TRBJ1-5; D might be TRBD1 (6 bases). V lost 0 bases and J lost 2, with 11 bases in between. The CDR3 extends over 15 amino acids. The V gene's germline CDR1 is GTSNPN and CDR2 SVGIG (reference sequence).

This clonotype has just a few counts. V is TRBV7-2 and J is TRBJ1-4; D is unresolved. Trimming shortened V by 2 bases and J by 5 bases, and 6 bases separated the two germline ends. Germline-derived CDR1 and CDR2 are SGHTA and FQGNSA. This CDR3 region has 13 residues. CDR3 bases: TGTGCCAGCAGCTTATTCCTGAATGAAAAACTGTTTTTT. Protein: CASSLFLNEKLFF.

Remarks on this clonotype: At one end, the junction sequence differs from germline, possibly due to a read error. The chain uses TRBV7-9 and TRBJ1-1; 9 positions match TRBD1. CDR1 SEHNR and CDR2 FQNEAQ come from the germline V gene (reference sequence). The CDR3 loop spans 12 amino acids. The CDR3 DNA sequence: TGTGCCAGCAGCTTAAGCGGGACAGGGACTAATTTT. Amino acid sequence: CASSLSGTGTNF.

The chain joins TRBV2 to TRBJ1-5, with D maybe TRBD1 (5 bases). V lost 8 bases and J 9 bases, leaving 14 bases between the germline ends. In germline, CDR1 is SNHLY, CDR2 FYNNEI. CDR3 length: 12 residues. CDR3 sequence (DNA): TGTGCCAGCGCACGGGGGATGGGGCCCCAGCATTTT. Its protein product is CASARGMGPQHF.

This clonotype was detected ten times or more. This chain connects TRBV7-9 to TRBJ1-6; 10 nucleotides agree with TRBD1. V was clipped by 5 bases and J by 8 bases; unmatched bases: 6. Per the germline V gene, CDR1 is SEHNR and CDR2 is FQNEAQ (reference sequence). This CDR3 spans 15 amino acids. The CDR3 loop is CASSRAGTGDSPLHF. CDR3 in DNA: TGTGCCAGCAGCCGAGCCGGGACAGGGGATTCACCCCTCCACTTT.

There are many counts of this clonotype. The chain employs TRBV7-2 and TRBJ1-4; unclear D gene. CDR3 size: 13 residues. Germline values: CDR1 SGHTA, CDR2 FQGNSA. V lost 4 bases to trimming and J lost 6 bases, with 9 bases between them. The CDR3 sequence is CASSSVPDEKLFF. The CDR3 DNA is TGTGCCAGCAGCTCCGTGCCCGATGAAAAACTGTTTTTT.

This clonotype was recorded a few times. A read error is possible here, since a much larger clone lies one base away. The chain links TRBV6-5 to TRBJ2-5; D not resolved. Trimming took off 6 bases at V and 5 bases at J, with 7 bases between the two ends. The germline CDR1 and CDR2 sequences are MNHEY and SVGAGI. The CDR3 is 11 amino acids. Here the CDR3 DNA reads TGTGCCAGCAGAGTCGTGGAGACCCAGTACTTC. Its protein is CASRVVETQYF.

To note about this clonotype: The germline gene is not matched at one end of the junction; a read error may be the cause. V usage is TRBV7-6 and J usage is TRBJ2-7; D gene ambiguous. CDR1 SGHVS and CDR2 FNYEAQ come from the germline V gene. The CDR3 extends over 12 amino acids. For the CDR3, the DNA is TGTGCCGGCAGCTCCCTGACCTACGAGCAGTACTTC. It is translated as CAGSSLTYEQYF.

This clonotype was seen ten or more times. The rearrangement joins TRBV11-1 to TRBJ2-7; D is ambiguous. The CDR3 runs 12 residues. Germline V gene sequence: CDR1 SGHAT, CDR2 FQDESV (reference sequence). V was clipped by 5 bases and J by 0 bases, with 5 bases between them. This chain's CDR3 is CASSQHSYEQYF. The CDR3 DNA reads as TGTGCCAGCAGCCAACACTCCTACGAGCAGTACTTC.

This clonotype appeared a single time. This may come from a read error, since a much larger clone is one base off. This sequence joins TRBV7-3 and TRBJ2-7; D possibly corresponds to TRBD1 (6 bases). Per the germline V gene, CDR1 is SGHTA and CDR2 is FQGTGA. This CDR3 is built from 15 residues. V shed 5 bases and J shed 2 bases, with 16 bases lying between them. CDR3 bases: TGTGCCAGCAGCGTGGGGACACTTAGTCCCTACGAGCAGTACTTC. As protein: CASSVGTLSPYEQYF.

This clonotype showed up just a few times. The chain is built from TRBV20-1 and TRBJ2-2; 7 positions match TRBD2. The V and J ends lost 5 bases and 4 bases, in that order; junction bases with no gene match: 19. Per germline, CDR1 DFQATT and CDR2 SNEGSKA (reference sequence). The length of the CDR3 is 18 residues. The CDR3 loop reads CSASALITRLAPTGELFF. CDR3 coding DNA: TGCAGTGCTTCCGCTTTGATCACGAGACTAGCACCCACCGGGGAGCTGTTTTTT.

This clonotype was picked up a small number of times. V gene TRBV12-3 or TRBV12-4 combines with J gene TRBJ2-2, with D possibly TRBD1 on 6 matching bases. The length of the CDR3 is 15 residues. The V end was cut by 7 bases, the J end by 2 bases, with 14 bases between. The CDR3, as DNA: TGTGCCAGCACCCCCGGGACATCCAACACCGGGGAGCTGTTTTTT. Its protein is CASTPGTSNTGELFF.

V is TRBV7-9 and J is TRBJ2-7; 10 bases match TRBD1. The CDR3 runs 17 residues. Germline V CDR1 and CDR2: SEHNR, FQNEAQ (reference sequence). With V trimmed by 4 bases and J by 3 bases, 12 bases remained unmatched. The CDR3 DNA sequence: TGTGCCAGCAGCTGGGACAGGGGATTGCGGGCCGACTACGAGCAGTACTTC. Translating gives CASSWDRGLRADYEQYF.

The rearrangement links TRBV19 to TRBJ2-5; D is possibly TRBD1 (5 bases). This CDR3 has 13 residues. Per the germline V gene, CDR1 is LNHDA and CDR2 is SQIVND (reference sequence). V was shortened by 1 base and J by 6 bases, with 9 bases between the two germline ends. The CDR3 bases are TGTGCCAGTAGTATAGGAGCAGGGAAGACCCAGTACTTC. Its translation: CASSIGAGKTQYF. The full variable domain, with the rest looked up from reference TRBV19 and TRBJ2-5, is DGGITQSPKYLFRKEGQNVTLSCEQNLNHDAMYWYRQDPGQGLRLIYYSQIVNDFQKGDIAEGYSVSREKKESFPLTVTSAQKNPTAFYLCASSIGAGKTQYFGPGTRLLVL.

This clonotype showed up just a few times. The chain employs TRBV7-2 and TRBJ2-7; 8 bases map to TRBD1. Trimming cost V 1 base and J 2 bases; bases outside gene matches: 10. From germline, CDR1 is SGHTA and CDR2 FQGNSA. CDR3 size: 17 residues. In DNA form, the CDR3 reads TGTGCCAGCAGCTTAGTGTGGCAGGGGGCTTACACCTACGAGCAGTACTTC. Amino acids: CASSLVWQGAYTYEQYF.

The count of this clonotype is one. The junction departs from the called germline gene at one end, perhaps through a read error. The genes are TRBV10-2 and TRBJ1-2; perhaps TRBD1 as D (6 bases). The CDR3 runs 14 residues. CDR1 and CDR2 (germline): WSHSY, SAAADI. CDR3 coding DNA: TGTGCCAGCAGTCCGGGGGGCCCGGGCTATGGCTACACCTTC. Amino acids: CASSPGGPGYGYTF.

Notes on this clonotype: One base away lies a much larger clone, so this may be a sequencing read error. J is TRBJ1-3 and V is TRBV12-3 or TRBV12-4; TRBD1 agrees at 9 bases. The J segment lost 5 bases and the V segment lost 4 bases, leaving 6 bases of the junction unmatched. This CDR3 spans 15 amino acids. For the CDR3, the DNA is TGTGCCAGCAGTTACGACAGGGGGACGAGAAACACCATATATTTT. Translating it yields CASSYDRGTRNTIYF.

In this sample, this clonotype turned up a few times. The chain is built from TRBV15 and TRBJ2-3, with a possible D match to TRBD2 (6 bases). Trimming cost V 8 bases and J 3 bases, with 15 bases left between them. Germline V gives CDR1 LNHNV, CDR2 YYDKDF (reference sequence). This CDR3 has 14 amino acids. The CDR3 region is CATAGGSVTDTQYF. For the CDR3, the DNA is TGTGCCACCGCCGGGGGTAGCGTTACAGATACGCAGTATTTT. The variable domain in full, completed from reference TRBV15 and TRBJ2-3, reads DAMVIQNPRYQVTQFGKPVTLSCSQTLNHNVMYWYQQKSSQAPKLLFHYYDKDFNNEADTPDNFQSRRPNTSFCFLDIRSPGLGDTAMYLCATAGGSVTDTQYFGPGTRLTVL.

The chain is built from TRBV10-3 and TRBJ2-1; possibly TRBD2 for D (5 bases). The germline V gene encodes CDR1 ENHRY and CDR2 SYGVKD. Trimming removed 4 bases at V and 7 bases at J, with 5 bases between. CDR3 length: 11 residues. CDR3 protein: CAISVANEQFF. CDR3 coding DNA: TGTGCCATCAGTGTAGCGAATGAGCAGTTCTTC.

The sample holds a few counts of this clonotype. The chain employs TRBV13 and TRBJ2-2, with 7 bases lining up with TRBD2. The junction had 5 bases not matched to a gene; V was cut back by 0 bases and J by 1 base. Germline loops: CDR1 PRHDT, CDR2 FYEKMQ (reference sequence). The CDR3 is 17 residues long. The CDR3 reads CASSLGSGGLNTGELFF. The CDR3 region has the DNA TGTGCCAGCAGCTTAGGGTCGGGGGGACTGAACACCGGGGAGCTGTTTTTT.